Presented here are 25 T cell receptor beta chains from one specimen sequenced in a study of T cell repertoires in cytomegalovirus infection. TCRdb used MiXCR to reprocess the reads, holding one entry per CDR3 protein. The sample consists of roughly 600,000 distinct CDR3 sequences, 20% to 25% of them appearing once. The sequencing sample was made of CD8+ T cells from PBMCs. Receptors were obtained from a human donor in good health (CMV status not recorded). Some clones in this sample may be carry-over from other donors' samples.

The chain couples TRBV14 to TRBJ2-7; D is possibly TRBD1 (5 bases). This CDR3 spans 15 amino acids. Germline V gene sequence: CDR1 SGHDN, CDR2 FVKESK. V was trimmed by 6 bases and J by 1 base, leaving 16 bases between them. The CDR3 is CASRGEEQSSYEQYF. The DNA for the CDR3 is TGTGCCAGCAGAGGGGAAGAACAGAGTTCCTACGAGCAGTACTTC.

The genes are TRBV29-1 and TRBJ2-5; weak D call: TRBD2 (5 bases). CDR3 length equals 14 residues. Germline V gene lookup returns CDR1 SQVTM and CDR2 ANQGSEA. V gave up 7 bases and J gave up 2 bases, with 17 bases separating them. The CDR3 bases are TGCAGCGCCCCCGATTCCGGGAAGCAAGAGACCCAGTACTTC. It is translated as CSAPDSGKQETQYF.

The rearrangement uses TRBV20-1 and TRBJ2-3; D remains ambiguous. The CDR3 extends over 15 amino acids. The ends were cut back, 3 bases at V and 0 bases at J, with 13 bases in the middle. Germline V gene data show CDR1 as DFQATT and CDR2 as SNEGSKA (reference sequence). The CDR3 region has the DNA TGCAGTGCTAGGGACCTAATAGATAGCACAGATACGCAGTATTTT. As protein: CSARDLIDSTDTQYF.

The chain joins TRBV12-3 or TRBV12-4 to TRBJ2-3; 12 bases line up with TRBD2. CDR3 length: 15 amino acids. Trimming cost V 3 bases and J 5 bases; bases outside gene matches: 3. CDR3 bases: TGTGCCAGCAGTTTCGGACTAGCGGGGAAAGATACGCAGTATTTT. It encodes CASSFGLAGKDTQYF.

A note on this clonotype: This clone may be a read error of a much larger clone one base away. The rearrangement links TRBV7-2 to TRBJ2-1; 12 nucleotides agree with TRBD2. The CDR3 is 14 amino acids. CDR1 SGHTA and CDR2 FQGNSA come from the germline V gene. J lost 10 bases, V lost 7 bases, and 8 bases had no gene match. This CDR3 reads CASMTTSGGPEQFF. As DNA, the CDR3 is TGTGCCAGCATGACTACTAGCGGGGGGCCGGAGCAGTTCTTC.

The rearrangement joins TRBV19 to TRBJ2-1; TRBD1 might be the D (6 bases). In germline, CDR1 is LNHDA, CDR2 SQIVND (reference sequence). This CDR3 region has 13 residues. V shed 7 bases and J shed 7 bases, with 14 bases lying between them. DNA for the CDR3: TGTGCCAGTACCGACACAGGGCGTAATGAGCAGTTCTTC. This gives the protein CASTDTGRNEQFF.

Many counts were recorded for this clonotype. The J gene is TRBJ1-1, the V gene TRBV7-9, with D hard to call. V was pared by 2 bases and J by 4 bases, with 8 bases between. The CDR3 is made up of 13 amino acids. The germline V gene encodes CDR1 SEHNR and CDR2 FQNEAQ (reference sequence). CDR3 sequence: CASSLPGPTEAFF. For the CDR3, the DNA is TGTGCCAGCAGCTTACCTGGGCCCACTGAAGCTTTCTTT.

This clonotype was detected only a few times. Written as DNA, the CDR3 is TGTGCCACCCAAGCCCCAATCTTAGCGGGGGAGTCCTACAATGAGCAGTTCTTC. Its translation is CATQAPILAGESYNEQFF. The chain couples TRBV6-2 or TRBV6-3 to TRBJ2-1, with 9 nucleotides matching TRBD2. V shed 10 bases, J shed 1 base, and the junction held 17 bases outside the gene matches. CDR1 is MNHEY, CDR2 SVGEGT, per germline. There are 18 residues in the CDR3.

This clonotype has at least ten counts. The V and J genes are TRBV28 and TRBJ1-1; D gene ambiguous. V gave up 5 bases and J gave up 7 bases, with 17 bases separating them. From germline, CDR1 is MDHEN and CDR2 SYDVKM. This CDR3 contains 14 residues. CDR3 amino acids: CASSATGQEGEAFF. CDR3 nucleotide sequence: TGTGCCAGCAGTGCAACCGGGCAAGAGGGTGAAGCTTTCTTT.

The chain recombines TRBV7-9 with TRBJ2-4; 8 bases match TRBD1. V shed 4 bases, J shed 8 bases, and the junction held 7 bases outside the gene matches. The CDR3 is 14 residues long. The germline CDR1 and CDR2 sequences are SEHNR and FQNEAQ (reference sequence). The chain's CDR3 is CASSSPGGSDIQYF. CDR3 nucleotide sequence: TGTGCCAGCAGCTCTCCAGGGGGCTCAGACATTCAGTACTTC.

This clonotype occurred many times. V usage is TRBV7-8 and J usage is TRBJ2-2; TRBD1 agrees at 8 bases. This CDR3 is 17 amino acids long. Losses at the gene ends were 5 bases for V and 6 bases for J; bases not matched to a gene: 14. The germline CDR1 and CDR2 sequences are SGHVS and FQNEAQ. In DNA form, the CDR3 reads TGTGCCAGCAGCCTCGCCCGACAGGGGTATACGGCCGGGGAGCTGTTTTTT. It translates to CASSLARQGYTAGELFF.

The gene calls are TRBV2 and TRBJ2-1; TRBD2 aligns across 10 bases. Germline values: CDR1 SNHLY, CDR2 FYNNEI. V gave up 8 bases and J gave up 4 bases; unmatched junction bases: 5. The CDR3 is 14 amino acids. The CDR3 nucleotides read TGTGCCAGCCTGAGCGGGGGGGTGTACAATGAGCAGTTCTTC. It is translated as CASLSGGVYNEQFF.

This clonotype was detected a few times. The chain is built from TRBV6-6 and TRBJ1-5, with a possible D match to TRBD1 (5 bases). Germline loops: CDR1 MNHNY, CDR2 SVGAGI (reference sequence). CDR3 size: 14 residues. V dropped 2 bases and J dropped 7 bases, with 12 bases sitting between them. The chain's CDR3 is CASSYNGGWQPQHF. The DNA of the CDR3 is TGTGCCAGCAGTTACAACGGGGGGTGGCAGCCCCAGCATTTT.

This clonotype was seen once. A read error may account for a junction end that differs from germline. The chain couples TRBV28 to TRBJ2-1, with 8 bases identical to TRBD2. CDR3 length: 14 amino acids. CDR1 is MDHEN and CDR2 is SYDVKM in the germline V gene. CDR3 DNA sequence: TGTGTCAGCAGTTTACGGGGGGGCTACAATGAGCAGTTCTTC. Amino acid sequence: CVSSLRGGYNEQFF. Combining the CDR3 with reference TRBV28 and TRBJ2-1 gives the whole variable domain DVKVTQSSRYLVKRTGEKVFLECVQDMDHENMFWYRQDPGLGLRLIYFSYDVKMKEKGDIPEGYSVSREKKERFSLILESASTNQTSMYLCVSSLRGGYNEQFFGPGTRLTVL.

In DNA, the CDR3 is TGTGCCAGCAGCCCCAGGATGGGGACTGAAGCTTTCTTT. It specifies CASSPRMGTEAFF. The chain combines TRBV7-6 with TRBJ1-1; D not resolved. The CDR3 runs 13 residues. V dropped 5 bases and J dropped 5 bases, with 12 bases sitting between them. Per germline, CDR1 SGHVS and CDR2 FNYEAQ.

The chain recombines TRBV2 with TRBJ2-5; D gene uncertain. Trimming took 7 bases from V and 8 from J, leaving 20 bases between them. The CDR3 covers 14 residues. The V gene's germline CDR1 is SNHLY and CDR2 FYNNEI. CDR3 bases: TGTGCCAGCACCAGAATACAGAGAAGAGAAACCCAGTACTTC. Residues: CASTRIQRRETQYF. The full variable domain, completed using reference TRBV2 and TRBJ2-5, is EPEVTQTPSHQVTQMGQEVILRCVPISNHLYFYWYRQILGQKVEFLVSFYNNEISEKSEIFDDQFSVERPDGSNFTLKIRSTKLEDSAMYFCASTRIQRRETQYFGPGTRLLVL.

This rearrangement joins TRBV4-1 to TRBJ2-3; 9 bases match TRBD2. The CDR3 has 16 amino acids. In germline, CDR1 is MGHRA, CDR2 YSYEKL. V shed 1 base and J 1 base; nucleotides not matched to a gene: 3. CDR3 nucleotides: TGCGCCAGCAGCCAAGCTATAGCGGGGGGCACAGATACGCAGTATTTT. Protein sequence: CASSQAIAGGTDTQYF.

This clonotype was counted at least ten times. The chain is built from TRBV7-2 and TRBJ1-1; 9 positions match TRBD1. The CDR3 runs 17 residues. The V segment lost 3 bases and the J segment 6 bases; nucleotides outside the gene matches: 14. Germline CDR1 SGHTA, CDR2 FQGNSA. CDR3 nucleotide sequence: TGTGCCAGCAGCTTGCGACAGGGGGAAGGGCAAACGGCTGAAGCTTTCTTT. Translating gives CASSLRQGEGQTAEAFF.

The chain joins TRBV3-1 to TRBJ2-7; 10 bases agree with TRBD1. CDR3 length: 15 amino acids. J was trimmed by 5 bases and V by 4 bases; bases with no gene match: 8. In germline, CDR1 is LGHDT, CDR2 YNNKEL (reference sequence). This chain's CDR3 is CASSPLGQGYDEQYF. Here the CDR3 DNA reads TGTGCCAGCAGCCCCCTGGGACAGGGGTATGACGAGCAGTACTTC.

This clonotype was found once. The CDR3 ends on some other residue instead of the conserved phenylalanine or tryptophan, so this is likely a read error. The V and J genes are TRBV19 and TRBJ1-4, with D possibly matching TRBD1 (5 bases). The germline CDR1 and CDR2 sequences are LNHDA and SQIVND (reference sequence). This CDR3 has 17 amino acids. Trimming left V 3 bases short and J 0 bases short, with 14 bases between. CDR3 in amino acids: CASSIFDSPATNEKLFS. CDR3 DNA sequence: TGTGCCAGTAGTATCTTTGACAGCCCTGCAACTAATGAAAAACTGTTTTCT.

This clonotype was seen ten or more times. The V call is TRBV7-2, the J call TRBJ1-1, with no clear D. In germline, CDR1 is SGHTA, CDR2 FQGNSA. V was clipped by 5 bases and J by 12 bases, with 16 bases between them. The CDR3 loop spans 12 amino acids. The CDR3 spells CASSPQDFRTFF. CDR3 nucleotide sequence: TGTGCCAGCAGCCCCCAGGACTTCCGGACTTTCTTT.

This clonotype was recorded many times. The V call is TRBV7-9, the J call TRBJ1-1, with TRBD1 identical over 8 bases. The CDR3 extends over 16 amino acids. The V and J ends lost 1 base and 6 bases, in that order; junction bases with no gene match: 10. The germline CDR1 and CDR2 sequences are SEHNR and FQNEAQ (reference sequence). This CDR3 is CASSLVSKPGGPEAFF. Written as DNA, the CDR3 is TGTGCCAGCAGCTTAGTCTCTAAGCCAGGGGGCCCTGAAGCTTTCTTT.

The CDR3: CASSFTTGKGVNEQFF. For the CDR3, the DNA is TGTGCCAGCAGCTTTACAACAGGGAAGGGGGTCAATGAGCAGTTCTTC. V is TRBV28 and J is TRBJ2-1, with a possible D match to TRBD1 (6 bases). Trimming removed 6 bases from V and 6 bases from J, with 21 bases in between. Germline V CDR1 and CDR2: MDHEN, SYDVKM. The CDR3 is made up of 16 amino acids.

V gene TRBV25-1 combines with J gene TRBJ2-5; the match to TRBD1 covers 7 bases. Germline values: CDR1 MGHDK, CDR2 SYGVNS. Losses at the gene ends were 6 bases for V and 4 bases for J; bases not matched to a gene: 5. This CDR3 has 13 residues. The CDR3 region has the DNA TGTGCCAGCAGCAAAGGGGGCCGAGAGACCCAGTACTTC. It encodes CASSKGGRETQYF.

This clonotype was seen only a few times. V gene TRBV7-9 combines with J gene TRBJ2-2; D gene unclear. V was trimmed by 5 bases and J by 0 bases, leaving 13 bases between them. The CDR3 has 16 amino acids. Germline V lookup: CDR1 SEHNR, CDR2 FQNEAQ (reference sequence). DNA for the CDR3: TGTGCCAGCAGCCAACGAATACCCGCGAACACCGGGGAGCTGTTTTTT. Translation: CASSQRIPANTGELFF.